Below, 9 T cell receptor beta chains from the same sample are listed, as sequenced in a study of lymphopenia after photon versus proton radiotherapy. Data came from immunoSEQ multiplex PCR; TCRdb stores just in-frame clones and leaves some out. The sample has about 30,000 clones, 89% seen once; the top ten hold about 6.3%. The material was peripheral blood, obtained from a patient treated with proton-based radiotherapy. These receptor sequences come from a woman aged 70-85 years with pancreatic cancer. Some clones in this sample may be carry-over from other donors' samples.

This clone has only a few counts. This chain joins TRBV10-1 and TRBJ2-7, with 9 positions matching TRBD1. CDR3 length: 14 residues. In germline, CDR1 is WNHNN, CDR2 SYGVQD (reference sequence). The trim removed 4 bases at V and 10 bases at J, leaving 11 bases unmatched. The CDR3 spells CASSVEGQGRIQYF. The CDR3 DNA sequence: TGCGCCAGCAGTGTGGAGGGACAGGGCAGAATTCAGTACTTC.

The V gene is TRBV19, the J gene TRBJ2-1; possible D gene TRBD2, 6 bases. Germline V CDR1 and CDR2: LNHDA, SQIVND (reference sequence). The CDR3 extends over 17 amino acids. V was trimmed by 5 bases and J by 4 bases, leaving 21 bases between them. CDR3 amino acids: CASSPNLPAGVYNEQFF. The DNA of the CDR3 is TGTGCCAGTAGTCCCAACCTCCCAGCGGGCGTATACAATGAGCAGTTCTTC.

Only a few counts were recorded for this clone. CDR3 nucleotides: TGTGCCAGCAGCCCCCCCTTTGGCTTCTCACAAACAGATACGCAGTATTTT. This translates into CASSPPFGFSQTDTQYF. This chain uses TRBV14 with TRBJ2-3; D is unclear. Germline lookup yields CDR1 SGHDN and CDR2 FVKESK. This CDR3 contains 17 residues. Trimming pared 4 bases from V and 3 bases from J, leaving 20 bases between.

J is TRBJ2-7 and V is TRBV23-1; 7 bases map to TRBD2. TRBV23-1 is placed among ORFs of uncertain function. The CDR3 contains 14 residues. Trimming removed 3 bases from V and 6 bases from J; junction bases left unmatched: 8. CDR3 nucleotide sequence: TGCGCCAGCAGTCAGGGCGGGAGAAGAGTCGAGCAGTACTTC. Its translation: CASSQGGRRVEQYF.

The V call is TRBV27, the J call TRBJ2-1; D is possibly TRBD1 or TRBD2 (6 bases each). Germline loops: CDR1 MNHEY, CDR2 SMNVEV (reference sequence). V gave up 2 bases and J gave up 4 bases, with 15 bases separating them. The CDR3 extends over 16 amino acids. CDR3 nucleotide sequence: TGTGCCAGCAGTTTAGCCCCGGGGGCTGTTTACAATGAGCAGTTCTTC. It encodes CASSLAPGAVYNEQFF.

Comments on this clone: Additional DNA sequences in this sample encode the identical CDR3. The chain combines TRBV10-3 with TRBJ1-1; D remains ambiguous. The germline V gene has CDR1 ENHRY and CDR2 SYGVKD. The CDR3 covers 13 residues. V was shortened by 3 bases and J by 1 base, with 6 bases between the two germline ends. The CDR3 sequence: CAISEGGNTEAFF. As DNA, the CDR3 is TGTGCCATCAGTGAAGGAGGGAACACTGAAGCTTTCTTT.

The CDR3 sequence is CASSLLGLAGVGSYNEQFF. The CDR3 nucleotides are TGCGCCAGCAGCTTGCTCGGACTAGCGGGAGTGGGCTCCTACAATGAGCAGTTCTTC. The chain is built from TRBV5-1 and TRBJ2-1, with TRBD2 identical over 13 bases. Looked up from germline, CDR1 is SGHRS and CDR2 is YFSETQ. This CDR3 spans 19 amino acids. V shed 1 base, J shed 0 bases, and the junction held 7 bases outside the gene matches.

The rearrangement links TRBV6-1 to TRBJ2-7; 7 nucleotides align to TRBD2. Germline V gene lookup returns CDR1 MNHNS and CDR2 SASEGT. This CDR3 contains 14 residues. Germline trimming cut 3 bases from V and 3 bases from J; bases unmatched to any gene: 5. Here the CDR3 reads CASSDYGDYYEQYF. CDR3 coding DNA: TGTGCCAGCAGTGACTATGGGGACTACTACGAGCAGTACTTC.

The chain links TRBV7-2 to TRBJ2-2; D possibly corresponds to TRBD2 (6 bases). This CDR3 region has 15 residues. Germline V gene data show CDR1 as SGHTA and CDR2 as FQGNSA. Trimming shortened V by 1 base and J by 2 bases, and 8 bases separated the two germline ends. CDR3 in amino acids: CASSLVSGNTGELFF. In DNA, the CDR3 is TGTGCCAGCAGCTTAGTTAGCGGCAACACCGGGGAGCTGTTTTTT.